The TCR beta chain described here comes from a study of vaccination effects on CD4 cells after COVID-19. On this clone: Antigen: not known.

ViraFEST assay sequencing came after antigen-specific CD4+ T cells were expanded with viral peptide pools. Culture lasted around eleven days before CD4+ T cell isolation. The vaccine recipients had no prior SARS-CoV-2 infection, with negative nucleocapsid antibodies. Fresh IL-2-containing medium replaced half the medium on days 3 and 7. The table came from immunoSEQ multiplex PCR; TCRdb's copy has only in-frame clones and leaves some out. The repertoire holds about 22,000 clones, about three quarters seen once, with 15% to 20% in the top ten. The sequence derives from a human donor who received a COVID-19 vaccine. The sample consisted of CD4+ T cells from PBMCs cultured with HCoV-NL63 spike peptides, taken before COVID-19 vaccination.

CDR3 DNA: TGTGCCAGCAGCGTAGGGGGAGGGGGCGCGGGCACTGAAGCTTTCTTT. Protein sequence: CASSVGGGGAGTEAFF. V usage is TRBV9 and J usage is TRBJ1-1; TRBD1 matches at 7 bases. V was pared by 0 bases and J by 4 bases, with 9 bases of the junction left unmatched. The CDR3 is made up of 16 amino acids. The germline CDR1 and CDR2 sequences are SGDLS and YYNGEE. Complete variable domain (other parts from reference TRBV9 and TRBJ1-1): DSGVTQTPKHLITATGQRVTLRCSPRSGDLSVYWYQQSLDQGLQFLIQYYNGEERAKGNILERFSAQQFPDLHSELNLSSLELGDSALYFCASSVGGGGAGTEAFFGQGTRLTVV.